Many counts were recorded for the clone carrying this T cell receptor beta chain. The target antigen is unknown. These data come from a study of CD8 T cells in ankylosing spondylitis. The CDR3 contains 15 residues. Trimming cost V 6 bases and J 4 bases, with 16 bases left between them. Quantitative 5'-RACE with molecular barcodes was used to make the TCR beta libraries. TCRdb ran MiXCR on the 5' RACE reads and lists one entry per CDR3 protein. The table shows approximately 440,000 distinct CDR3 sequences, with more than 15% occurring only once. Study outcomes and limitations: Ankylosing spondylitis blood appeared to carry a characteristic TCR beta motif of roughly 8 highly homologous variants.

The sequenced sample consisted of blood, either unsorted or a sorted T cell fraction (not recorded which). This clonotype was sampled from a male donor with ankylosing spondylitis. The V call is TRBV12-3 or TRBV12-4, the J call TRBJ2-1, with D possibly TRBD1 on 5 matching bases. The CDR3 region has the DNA TGTGCCAGCAGCCCAAGGACAAGCCTTTACAATGAGCAGTTCTTC. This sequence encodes CASSPRTSLYNEQFF.